Shown below are 3 T cell receptor beta chains from a single sample sequenced in a study of PD-1 blockade in classical Hodgkin lymphoma. Each patient relapsed following autologous stem cell transplantation, and prior brentuximab vedotin exposure differed. Only in-frame clones appear in the TCRdb table, and some are missing; sequencing was by immunoSEQ multiplex PCR. The sample carries around 91,000 clones, roughly 79% recorded once. The sequences come from peripheral blood mononuclear cells (PBMCs), collected before the second cycle of nivolumab. The source of these receptors is a human donor with classical Hodgkin lymphoma.

The chain recombines TRBV5-1 with TRBJ2-3; 7 nucleotides line up with TRBD1. This CDR3 is 14 amino acids long. The germline gives CDR1 SGHRS, CDR2 YFSETQ. V was pared by 5 bases and J by 7 bases, with 10 bases of the junction left unmatched. CDR3: CASSSDREGNTQYF. The CDR3, as DNA: TGCGCCAGCAGTTCCGACAGGGAAGGGAATACGCAGTATTTT.

This chain links TRBV5-4 with TRBJ2-5, with 7 bases aligning to TRBD1. Germline V gene sequence: CDR1 SGHNT, CDR2 YYREEE (reference sequence). The CDR3 has 15 residues. Trimming took 3 bases from V and 1 from J; bases not matched to a gene: 6. The CDR3 protein is CASSSRQGLQETQYF. In DNA form, the CDR3 reads TGTGCCAGCAGCTCCCGACAGGGTCTCCAAGAGACCCAGTACTTC.

The genes are TRBV5-6 and TRBJ2-1, with D possibly TRBD2 on 6 matching bases. Germline CDR1 reads SGHDT; CDR2 reads YYEEEE. Trimming stripped 0 bases from V and 12 bases from J, with 10 bases between. The CDR3 is 12 residues long. The chain's CDR3 is CASSLVGSAQFF. In DNA form, the CDR3 reads TGTGCCAGCAGCTTGGTCGGGAGTGCGCAGTTCTTC. The whole variable domain, filled in from reference TRBV5-6 and TRBJ2-1, reads DAGVTQSPTHLIKTRGQQVTLRCSPKSGHDTVSWYQQALGQGPQFIFQYYEEEERQRGNFPDRFSGHQFPNYSSELNVNALLLGDSALYLCASSLVGSAQFFGPGTRLTVL.